This TCR beta chain was obtained from a study of T cells in Graves' hyperthyroidism and ophthalmopathy. This clonotype was observed many times. Its antigen is not known. The hyperthyroidism patients had all been newly diagnosed, and their disease duration was under 2 months. Their ages ranged from 18 to 65 years. Amplified TCR beta CDR3 regions derived from RNA transcripts. The HTBI primer set drove a first-round RT-PCR of the TCR CDR3. TCRdb fed the multiplex PCR reads into MiXCR, producing one record per CDR3 protein. The sample lists about 380,000 distinct CDR3 sequences; around 13% were seen once. Points from the study as a whole: Stable hyperthyroidism and ophthalmopathy were separated using 13 V-J signatures.

Sample: blood. The receptor comes from an older woman with Graves' hyperthyroidism.

The CDR3: CASSEEGGDQPQHF. In nucleotides, the CDR3 is TGCGCCAGCAGTGAGGAGGGTGGGGATCAGCCCCAGCATTTT. This chain links TRBV10-2 with TRBJ1-5; D unresolved. Between the trimmed V and J ends, which lost 2 bases and 5 bases, there was a span of 10 bases. The CDR3 sequence is 14 residues long. Per the germline V gene, CDR1 is WSHSY and CDR2 is SAAADI.